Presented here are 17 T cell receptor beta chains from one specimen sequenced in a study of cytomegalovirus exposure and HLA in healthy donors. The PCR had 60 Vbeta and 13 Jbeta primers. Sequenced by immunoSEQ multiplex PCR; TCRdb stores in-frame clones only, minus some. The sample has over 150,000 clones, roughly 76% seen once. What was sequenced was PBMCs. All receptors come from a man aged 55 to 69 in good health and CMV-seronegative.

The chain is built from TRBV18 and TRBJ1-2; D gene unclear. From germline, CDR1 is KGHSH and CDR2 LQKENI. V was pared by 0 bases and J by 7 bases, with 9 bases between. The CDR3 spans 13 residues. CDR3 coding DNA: TGTGCCAGCTCACCACCTAATCGGGTTGGCTACACCTTC. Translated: CASSPPNRVGYTF.

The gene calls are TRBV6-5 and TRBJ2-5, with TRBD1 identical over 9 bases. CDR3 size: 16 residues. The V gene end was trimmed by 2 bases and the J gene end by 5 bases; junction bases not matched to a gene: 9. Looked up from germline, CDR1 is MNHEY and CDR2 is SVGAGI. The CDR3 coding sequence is TGTGCCAGCAGTTACACACAGGGACAGGGCAGCGAGACCCAGTACTTC. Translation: CASSYTQGQGSETQYF.

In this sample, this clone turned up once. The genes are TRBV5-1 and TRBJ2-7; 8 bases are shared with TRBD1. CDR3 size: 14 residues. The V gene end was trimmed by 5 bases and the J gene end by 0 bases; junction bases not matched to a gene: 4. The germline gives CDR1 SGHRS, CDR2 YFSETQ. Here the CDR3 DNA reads TGCGCCAGCAGAACGGACAGGGACTCCTACGAGCAGTACTTC. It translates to CASRTDRDSYEQYF.

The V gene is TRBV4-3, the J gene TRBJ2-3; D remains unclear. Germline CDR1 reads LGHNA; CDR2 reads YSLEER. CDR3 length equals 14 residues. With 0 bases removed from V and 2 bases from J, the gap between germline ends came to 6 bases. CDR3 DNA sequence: TGCGCCAGCAGCCAAGAGCAGGCCACAGATACGCAGTATTTT. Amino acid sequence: CASSQEQATDTQYF.

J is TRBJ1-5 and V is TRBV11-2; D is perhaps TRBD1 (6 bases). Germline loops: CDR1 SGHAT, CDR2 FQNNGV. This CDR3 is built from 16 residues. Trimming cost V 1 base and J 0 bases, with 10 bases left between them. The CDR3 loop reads CASSLGAGDSNQPQHF. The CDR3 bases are TGTGCCAGCAGCTTAGGGGCAGGGGATAGCAATCAGCCCCAGCATTTT.

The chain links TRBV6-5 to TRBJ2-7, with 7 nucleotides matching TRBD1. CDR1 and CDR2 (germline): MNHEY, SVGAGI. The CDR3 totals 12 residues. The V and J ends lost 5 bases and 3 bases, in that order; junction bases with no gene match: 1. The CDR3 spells CASSRTGYEQYF. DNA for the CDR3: TGTGCCAGCAGTAGGACAGGCTACGAGCAGTACTTC.

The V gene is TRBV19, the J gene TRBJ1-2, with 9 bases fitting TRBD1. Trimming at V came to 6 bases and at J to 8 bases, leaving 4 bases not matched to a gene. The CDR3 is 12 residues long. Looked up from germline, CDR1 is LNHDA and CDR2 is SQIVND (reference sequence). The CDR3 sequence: CASRQGAAGYTF. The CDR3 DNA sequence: TGTGCCAGTAGACAGGGGGCGGCCGGCTACACCTTC.

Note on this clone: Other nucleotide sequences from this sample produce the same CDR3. CDR3 coding DNA: TGCAGCGTTGGTCTAGCGGGCTCCTACGAGCAGTACTTC. It specifies CSVGLAGSYEQYF. The rearrangement joins TRBV29-1 to TRBJ2-7, with 8 bases identical to TRBD2. Germline CDR1 SQVTM, CDR2 ANQGSEA. Trimming cost V 4 bases and J 0 bases; bases outside gene matches: 2. This CDR3 spans 13 amino acids.

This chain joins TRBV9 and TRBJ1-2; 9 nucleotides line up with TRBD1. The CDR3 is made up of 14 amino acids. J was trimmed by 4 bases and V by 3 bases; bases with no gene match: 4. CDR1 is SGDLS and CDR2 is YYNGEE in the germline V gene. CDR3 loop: CASSAGTGFYGYTF. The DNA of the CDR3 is TGTGCCAGCAGCGCAGGGACAGGGTTCTATGGCTACACCTTC.

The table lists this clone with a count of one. CDR3 in amino acids: CASSLEPAGLISGNTIYF. CDR3 nucleotides: TGTGCCAGCAGCTTAGAACCGGCAGGGCTAATCTCTGGAAACACCATATATTTT. V usage is TRBV7-9 and J usage is TRBJ1-3, with D possibly TRBD1 on 5 matching bases. Trimming took off 1 base at V and 0 bases at J, with 16 bases between the two ends. Germline assignment: CDR1 SEHNR and CDR2 FQNEAQ (reference sequence). The CDR3 runs to 18 residues.

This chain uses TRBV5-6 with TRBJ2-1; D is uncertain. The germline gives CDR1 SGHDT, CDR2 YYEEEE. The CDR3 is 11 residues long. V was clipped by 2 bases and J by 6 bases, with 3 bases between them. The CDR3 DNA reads TGTGCCAGCAGCTTCCTCAATGAGCAGTTCTTC. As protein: CASSFLNEQFF.

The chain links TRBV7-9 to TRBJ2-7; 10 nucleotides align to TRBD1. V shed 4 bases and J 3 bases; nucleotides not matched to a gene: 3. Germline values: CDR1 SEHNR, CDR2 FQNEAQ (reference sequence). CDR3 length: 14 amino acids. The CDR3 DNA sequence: TGTGCCAGCAGCTCCGGGACAGGGGACTACGAGCAGTACTTC. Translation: CASSSGTGDYEQYF.

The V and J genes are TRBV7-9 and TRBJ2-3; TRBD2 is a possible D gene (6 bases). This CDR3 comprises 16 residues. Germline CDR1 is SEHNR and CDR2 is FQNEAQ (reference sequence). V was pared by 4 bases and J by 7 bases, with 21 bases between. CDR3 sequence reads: CASSSVVWGGLNTQYF. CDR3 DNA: TGTGCCAGCAGCTCTGTAGTCTGGGGAGGTTTAAATACGCAGTATTTT.

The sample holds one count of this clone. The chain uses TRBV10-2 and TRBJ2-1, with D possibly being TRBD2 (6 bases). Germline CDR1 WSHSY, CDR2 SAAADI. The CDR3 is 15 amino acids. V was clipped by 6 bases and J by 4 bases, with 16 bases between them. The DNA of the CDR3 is TGCGCCAGCAGGTTCACGGGAGCTGATTACAATGAGCAGTTCTTC. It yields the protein CASRFTGADYNEQFF.

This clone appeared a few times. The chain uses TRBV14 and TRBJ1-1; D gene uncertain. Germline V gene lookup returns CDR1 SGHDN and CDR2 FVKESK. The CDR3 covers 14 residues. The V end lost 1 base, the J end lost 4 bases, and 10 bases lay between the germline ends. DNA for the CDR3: TGTGCCAGCAGCCAAGGAAGCGTTAGCACTGAAGCTTTCTTT. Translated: CASSQGSVSTEAFF.

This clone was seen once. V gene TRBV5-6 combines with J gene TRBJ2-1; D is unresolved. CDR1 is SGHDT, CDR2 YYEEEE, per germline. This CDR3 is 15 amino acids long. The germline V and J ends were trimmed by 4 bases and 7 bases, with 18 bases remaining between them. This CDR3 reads CASSPEPALRNEQFF. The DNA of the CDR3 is TGTGCCAGCAGCCCGGAGCCAGCCTTAAGGAATGAGCAGTTCTTC.

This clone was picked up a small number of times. CDR3 DNA: TGTGCCAGCTCACCAGGACAGTACAATGAGCAGTTCTTC. It yields the protein CASSPGQYNEQFF. The chain recombines TRBV18 with TRBJ2-1, with D tentatively TRBD1 (6 bases). V lost 2 bases to trimming and J lost 4 bases, with 6 bases between them. Germline V gene data show CDR1 as KGHSH and CDR2 as LQKENI. The CDR3 loop spans 13 amino acids.